This T cell receptor beta chain is drawn from a study of T cells expressing NK-cell markers (dated by TCRdb to between 2020 and 2021). In terms of the full investigation: Three sorted T-cell subsets (CD3+CD56+NKG2C+, CD3+CD56+NKG2C- and CD3+CD56-NKG2C+) from under ten donors had their TCR beta-chain repertoires profiled. Among the eight sequenced donors, seven were HCMV-seropositive and one was HCMV-seronegative. The eight sequenced donors were randomly selected healthy volunteers, three men and five women. Illumina HiSeq 2000/2500, MiSeq or NextSeq was used to sequence libraries as 2 x 150 bp reads.

Overall study outcomes, separate from this receptor: Those dominant clonotypes were again the most abundant among CD3+CD56-NKG2C+ cells in a handful of donors, at about 25-65%. Whether the expanded NKG2C-expressing T cell clones were specific for HCMV antigens remained unclear. For about 6 donors, the dominant CD3+CD56+NKG2C+ clonotypes were among the top 10 CD8+ clonotypes and accounted for 1.0-7.0% of CD8+ T cells.

These reads were obtained on an Illumina HiSeq 2000. The TCR beta cDNA libraries were made using 5'RACE template switching, a step that added both a universal primer site and unique molecular identifiers. Synthesis of cDNA was primed from the TCR beta constant segment and was followed by two consecutive PCR amplification steps. Concerning the study's data processing: MIGEC was used to demultiplex reads and group the reads by UMI, and MiTCR was used to assemble and quantify clonotypes. To remove erroneous sequences, TCR cDNA sequences were retained only when supported by two or more reads. The tcR package was used for downstream repertoire analysis, with clonotypes matched between fractions based on CDR3 nucleotide sequence plus V segment. VDJmatch was used to annotate antigen specificity against VDJdb, with one amino acid substitution in CDR3 allowed. Based on TCRdb reprocessing of the reads, there is one entry per CDR3 protein sequence, and DNA is missing. Clone size and V and J calls follow TCRdb, not the original study. This specimen's table enumerates more than 400,000 distinct CDR3 sequences. The top ten clonotypes cover about 7.1% of the sample.

On this clonotype itself: It lacks a known antigen.

According to the germline V gene (reference sequence), CDR1 reads SGHKS and CDR2 reads YYEKEE. From its cysteine to its phenylalanine, the CDR3 spans 13 amino acids. The entry carries no DNA sequence. HCMV serostatus was determined by detecting HCMV-specific IgG in serum with a commercial ELISA kit. Peripheral blood mononuclear cells were isolated from blood by Ficoll density gradient centrifugation. This receptor chain uses TRBV5-5 and TRBJ2-2. The receptor's source is a woman between 18 and 69 years old in good health. The sequenced material came from blood T cells: a sorted CD56 or NKG2C T cell subset, CD4+ or CD8+ T cells, or bulk PBMC T cells (not recorded which). The CDR3 here reads CASSGVSTGELFF.